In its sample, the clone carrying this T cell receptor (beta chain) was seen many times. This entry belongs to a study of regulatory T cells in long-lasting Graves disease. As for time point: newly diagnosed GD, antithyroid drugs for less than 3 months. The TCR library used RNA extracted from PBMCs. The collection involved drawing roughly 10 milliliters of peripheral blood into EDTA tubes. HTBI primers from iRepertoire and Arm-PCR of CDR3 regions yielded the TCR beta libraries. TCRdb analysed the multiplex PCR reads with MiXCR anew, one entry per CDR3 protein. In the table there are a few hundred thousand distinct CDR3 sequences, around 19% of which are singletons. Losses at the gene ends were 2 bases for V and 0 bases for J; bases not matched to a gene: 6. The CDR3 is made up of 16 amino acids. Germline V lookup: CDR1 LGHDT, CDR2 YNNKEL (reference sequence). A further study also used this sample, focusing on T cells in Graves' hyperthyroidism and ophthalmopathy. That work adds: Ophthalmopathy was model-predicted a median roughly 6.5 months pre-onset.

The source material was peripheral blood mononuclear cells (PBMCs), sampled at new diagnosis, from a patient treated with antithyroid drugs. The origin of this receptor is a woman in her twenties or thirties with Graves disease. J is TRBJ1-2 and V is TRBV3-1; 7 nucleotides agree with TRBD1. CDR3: CASSQLEGATNYGYTF. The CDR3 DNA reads TGTGCCAGCAGCCAACTGGAGGGGGCCACTAACTATGGCTACACCTTC.